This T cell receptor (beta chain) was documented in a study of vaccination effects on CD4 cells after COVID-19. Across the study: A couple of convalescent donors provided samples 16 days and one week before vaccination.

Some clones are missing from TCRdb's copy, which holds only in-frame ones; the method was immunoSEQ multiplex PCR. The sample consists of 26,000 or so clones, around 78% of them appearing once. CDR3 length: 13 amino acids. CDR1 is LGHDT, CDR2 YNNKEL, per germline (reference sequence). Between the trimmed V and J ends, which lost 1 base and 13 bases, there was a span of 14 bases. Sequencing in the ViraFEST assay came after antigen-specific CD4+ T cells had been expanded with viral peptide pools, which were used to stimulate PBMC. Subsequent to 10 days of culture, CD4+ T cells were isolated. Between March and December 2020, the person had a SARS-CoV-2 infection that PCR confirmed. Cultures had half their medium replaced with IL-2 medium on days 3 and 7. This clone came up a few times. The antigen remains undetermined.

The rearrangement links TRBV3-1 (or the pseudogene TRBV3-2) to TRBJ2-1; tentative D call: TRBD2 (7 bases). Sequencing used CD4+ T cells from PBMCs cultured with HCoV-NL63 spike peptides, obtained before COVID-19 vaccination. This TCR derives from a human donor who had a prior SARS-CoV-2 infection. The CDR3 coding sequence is TGTGCCAGCAGCCAAGGTGGGCGGGGGCCCCAGTTCTTC. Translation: CASSQGGRGPQFF.